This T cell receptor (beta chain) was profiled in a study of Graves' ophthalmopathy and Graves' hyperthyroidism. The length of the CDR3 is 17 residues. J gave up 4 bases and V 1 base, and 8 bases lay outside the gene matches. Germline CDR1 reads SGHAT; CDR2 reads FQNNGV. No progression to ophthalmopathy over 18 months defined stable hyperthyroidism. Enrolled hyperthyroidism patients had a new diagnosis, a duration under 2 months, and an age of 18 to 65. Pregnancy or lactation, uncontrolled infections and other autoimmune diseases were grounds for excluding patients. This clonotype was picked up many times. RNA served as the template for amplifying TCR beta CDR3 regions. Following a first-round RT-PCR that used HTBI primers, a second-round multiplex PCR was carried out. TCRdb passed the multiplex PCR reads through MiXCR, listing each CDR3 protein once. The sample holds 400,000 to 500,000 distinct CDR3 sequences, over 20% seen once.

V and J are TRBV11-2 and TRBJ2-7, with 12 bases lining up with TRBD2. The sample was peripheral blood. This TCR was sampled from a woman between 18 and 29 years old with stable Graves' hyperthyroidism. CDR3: CASSLGLAGERGYEQYF. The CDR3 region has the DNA TGTGCCAGCAGCTTAGGACTAGCGGGAGAGAGAGGGTACGAGCAGTACTTC.